These 10 T cell receptor beta chains share one sample of origin, sequenced in a study of graft-versus-host responses after intestinal transplantation. TCRdb's table, derived via immunoSEQ multiplex PCR, lists solely in-frame clones and lacks some. The table shows about 30,000 clones, with nearly 90% occurring only once. Material: PBMCs, obtained about 420 days after intestinal transplantation. These receptors were collected from a human patient who received an intestinal transplant, so some T cells may come from the graft donor.

The chain is built from TRBV5-1 and TRBJ2-7; the D gene is possibly TRBD1 (5 bases). Germline V gene lookup returns CDR1 SGHRS and CDR2 YFSETQ. This CDR3 has 14 amino acids. V lost 5 bases and J lost 0, with 12 bases in between. The CDR3 bases are TGCGCCAGCAGTCCAACAGGCGACTCCTACGAGCAGTACTTC. This translates into CASSPTGDSYEQYF.

The V gene is TRBV28, the J gene TRBJ2-7; 10 positions agree with TRBD1. Germline V gives CDR1 MDHEN, CDR2 SYDVKM. The CDR3 is 15 residues long. V dropped 2 bases and J dropped 2; count of bases not matched to a gene: 3. The CDR3 region has the DNA TGTGCCAGCAGTTTAACGGGACAGGGGACCTACGAGCAGTACTTC. Residues: CASSLTGQGTYEQYF.

V usage is TRBV30 and J usage is TRBJ2-5; D is undetermined. TRBJ2-7 explains the end of the DNA better; the J call may be wrong. CDR1 and CDR2 from the germline V gene are GTSNPN and SVGIG (reference sequence). The CDR3 covers 13 residues. CDR3 sequence: CAWGRAVLYEQYF. The CDR3 region has the DNA TGTGCCTGGGGCCGGGCCGTCCTATACGAGCAGTACTTC.

CDR3 protein: CASSLLSGSETDTQYF. The CDR3 DNA is TGTGCCAGCAGCTTGCTTAGCGGGAGTGAGACAGATACGCAGTATTTT. The chain joins TRBV5-4 to TRBJ2-3, with 9 bases that match TRBD2. In germline, CDR1 is SGHNT, CDR2 YYREEE (reference sequence). The V gene end was trimmed by 1 base and the J gene end by 3 bases; junction bases not matched to a gene: 6. The CDR3 runs to 16 residues.

V gene TRBV19 combines with J gene TRBJ2-2, with no clear D. V lost 3 bases and J 6 bases, leaving 8 bases between the germline ends. The CDR3 extends over 13 amino acids. Germline assignment: CDR1 LNHDA and CDR2 SQIVND (reference sequence). In nucleotides, the CDR3 is TGTGCCAGTAGTATGGGGTTCCCCGGGGAGCTGTTTTTT. Protein product: CASSMGFPGELFF. The whole variable domain, filled in from reference TRBV19 and TRBJ2-2, reads DGGITQSPKYLFRKEGQNVTLSCEQNLNHDAMYWYRQDPGQGLRLIYYSQIVNDFQKGDIAEGYSVSREKKESFPLTVTSAQKNPTAFYLCASSMGFPGELFFGEGSRLTVL.

This clone showed up just once. This rearrangement joins TRBV11-2 to TRBJ2-7, with D possibly matching TRBD2 (5 bases). CDR3 size: 16 residues. Trimming stripped 2 bases from V and 0 bases from J, with 14 bases between. CDR1 is SGHAT, CDR2 FQNNGV, per germline. The CDR3 bases are TGTGCCAGCAGCTTATCTCGCGGACTGACCTCCTACGAGCAGTACTTC. Its translation: CASSLSRGLTSYEQYF.

This clone was seen only once. The chain carries TRBV9 and TRBJ1-1; D call uncertain. This CDR3 spans 13 amino acids. V lost 4 bases to trimming and J lost 2 bases, with 9 bases between them. The germline V gene has CDR1 SGDLS and CDR2 YYNGEE. This CDR3 reads CASSFFSNTEAFF. The CDR3 DNA reads as TGTGCCAGCAGCTTCTTCTCAAACACTGAAGCTTTCTTT.

This chain links TRBV5-4 with TRBJ1-2, with D unresolved. Germline CDR1 and CDR2: SGHNT and YYREEE (reference sequence). This CDR3 has 14 residues. Trimming took 0 bases from V and 4 from J, leaving 10 bases between them. The CDR3 nucleotides read TGTGCCAGCAGCTTGGGGCAGACCTTCTATGGCTACACCTTC. It translates to CASSLGQTFYGYTF.

The rearrangement uses TRBV9 and TRBJ1-6; D not certain. Trimming cost V 0 bases and J 3 bases, with 4 bases left between them. From germline, CDR1 is SGDLS and CDR2 YYNGEE. The length of the CDR3 is 14 residues. CDR3 sequence reads: CASSVGHYNSPLHF. CDR3 DNA sequence: TGTGCCAGCAGCGTAGGACACTATAATTCACCCCTCCACTTT.

V usage is TRBV12-5 and J usage is TRBJ2-7; D unresolved. V dropped 5 bases and J dropped 3 bases, with 8 bases sitting between them. The germline CDR1 and CDR2 sequences are LGHNT and FRNRAP. CDR3 length: 12 residues. CDR3 sequence: CASGPRSYEQYF. The CDR3 region has the DNA TGTGCTAGTGGTCCGCGGAGCTACGAGCAGTACTTC. Looking up the rest from reference TRBV12-5 and TRBJ2-7 gives the full variable domain: DARVTQTPRHKVTEMGQEVTMRCQPILGHNTVFWYRQTMMQGLELLAYFRNRAPLDDSGMPKDRFSAEMPDATLATLKIQPSEPRDSAVYFCASGPRSYEQYFGPGTRLTVT.